This TCR beta chain was recovered during a study of blood T cell repertoires in COVID-19. This clone was seen once. Enrolled through a virtual design, the participants were between 18 and 89 years of age and came from 24 US areas. All exposed participants met a person with COVID-19 within 2 weeks before entering the study. CDR1 and CDR2 (germline): SGHNT, YENEEA. This CDR3 region has 14 residues. V dropped 1 base and J dropped 4 bases, with 11 bases sitting between them. Sequencing was performed with immunoSEQ multiplex PCR; in TCRdb, only in-frame clones are kept and a portion is missing. Of about 260,000 clones listed, approximately 88% are singletons.

The source of this sequence is a woman in her thirties or forties who had been exposed to COVID-19. The sample consisted of PBMCs or T cells enriched from blood (not recorded which). This chain uses TRBV11-3 with TRBJ2-7, with D possibly matching TRBD1 (5 bases). The CDR3 sequence: CASSLAPGPYEQYV. For the CDR3, the DNA is TGTGCCAGCAGCTTAGCCCCAGGGCCGTACGAGCAGTACGTC.